This T cell receptor (beta chain) emerged from a study of shared clonotypes between healthy human individuals (dated by TCRdb to between 2020 and 2021). Notes on the research overall: The cohort comprised a couple of women and a few men aged 18 to 49 years. Per donor, three plates each were used for CD4 naive and CD4 memory, two for CD8 naive, and one for CD8 memory. Different laboratories and diverse techniques were used to prepare libraries and sequence TCR repertoires, to increase sequencing depth and limit assay-specific biases. Blood TCR repertoires of several healthy adults were deeply sequenced to estimate repertoire size and the extent of clonotype sharing between individuals. Per donor, leukapheresis produced somewhere between about 0.85 and 10 billion PBMCs. Broad study findings and their caveats: Based on pairwise subsampling, the degree of clonotype sharing among donors was expected to be affected by sequencing depth. Naive subsets generally had larger estimated clonotype richness than memory subsets did. Compared with non-shared clonotypes, the clonotypes found in all four sorted-subset donors had higher generation probabilities. Sharing across several donors was observed for 5% to 6.5% of naive CD4, 3% to 3.5% of naive CD8, about 2.3% of memory CD4, and about 0.4% of memory CD8 clonotypes. Sampling was limited to blood, and TCR repertoires in tissue likely differ from TCR repertoires in blood. The small number of donors limited the genetic and exposure-history diversity represented. Incomplete sequencing was indicated by rarefaction of sorted-subset datasets, despite the large sequencing depth.

Using the deep immunoSEQ assay, multiplex PCR amplified TCR CDR3 regions from genomic DNA. Extracted genomic DNA from each cell subset was spread evenly across all wells of several immunoSEQ 96-well plates, with each plate serving as a replicate. Each replicate PCR for sorted subsets received 150 to 250 ng genomic DNA, equal to about 30,000 T cell genomes. Purified libraries were quantified with a Qubit 3.0 fluorometer, sized on a Bioanalyzer 2100, and re-quantified with the KAPA Library Quantification kit. A separate single-read 150-cycle Illumina NextSeq 550 flow cell was used to sequence each immunoSEQ 96-well plate. The study's processing was this. Because the immunoSEQ output held only junctional sequences and lacked quality scores, the filtering could not match the filtering applied to full-length reads. To assign V/J genes and CDR3, sequences were annotated against IMGT germline references using PyIR, a Python wrapper for IgBLAST v1.9. Any read was removed if the V/J assignment was weak (E-value above 1e-6), the CDR3 was missing, or the read contained stop codons, out-of-frame junctions, or ambiguous translated residues. V3J clonotypes were defined by identical inferred V gene, J gene, and CDR3 amino acid sequence. The percentage overlap between two repertoires was calculated by dividing the number of shared unique clonotypes by the size of the smaller repertoire. Richness of each repertoire was evaluated using RTK rarefaction, the Chao1 estimator, and Recon v2.1 estimates of unobserved clonotypes. Generation probabilities were computed with OLGA for all TCRbeta clonotypes obtained by the gDNA method from several donors. TCRdb's version of the immuneACCESS table is confined to in-frame rearrangements and falls short of the full clone set. An unresolved V gene accounts for under half of the shortfall where checked; the remainder is of unknown origin. From that table come the V and J calls and clone size; the DNA was used to work out D and trimming. This sample lists hundreds of thousands of clones; 90% to 95% were detected once. The ten largest clones take up approximately 0.11% of the sample.

CD8 naive samples consisted of CD45RO-negative cells that were positively selected for CCR7, yielding a CD45RA+CCR7+ population without TemRA cells. Donors were healthy HIV-negative adults with no recently reported acute infections or vaccinations. Every donor was a Caucasian adult residing in Nashville, Tennessee, USA. After blood collection by leukapheresis, PBMCs were isolated using Ficoll-Histopaque density gradient centrifugation and then cryopreserved in the vapor phase of liquid nitrogen. Purity and quantity of every magnetically sorted T cell population were checked by analytical flow cytometry. From each sorted fraction, genomic DNA was isolated and quantified by UV absorbance on a Nanodrop 2000c. CDR1 and CDR2 (MDHEN, SYDVKM) derive from the germline V gene. Reading from cysteine to phenylalanine, the CDR3 counts 16 amino acids. The CDR3 DNA has 48 bases and is translated from base 1. The germline ends are 18 bases apart after V is trimmed by 2 bases and J by 5 bases.

On this clone: Its antigen remains undetermined. It has no much larger one-base neighbor in the sample; base qualities were not kept.

This receptor was obtained from a woman aged 25 to 39 in good health. Recombination connected TRBV28 to TRBJ2-5; the D segment could be TRBD2, given 7 matching bases. The material sequenced was naive CD8+ T cells sorted from blood. Read against the paper, the sample's cell subset or site label means: CD45RA+CCR7+. Here is the DNA: TGTGCCAGCAGTTTAGGGTTAGCGGGTACAGGGGAGACCCAGTACTTC. Translated, it gives CASSLGLAGTGETQYF.